The clone carrying this TCR beta chain was seen more than once but under ten times. Its antigen is not known. Germline-derived CDR1 and CDR2 are MDHEN and SYDVKM. V was trimmed by 2 bases and J by 6 bases, leaving 20 bases between them. CDR3 length equals 16 residues. Described time point: persistent/refractory GD, antithyroid drugs over 5 years with positive TRAb. Researchers made the TCR library from RNA that was extracted from PBMCs. Each of the patients was recruited from an endocrinology department situated in Xi'an, China. This specimen comes from a study of regulatory T cells in long-lasting Graves disease. Study results and limitations: Persistent disease showed a preference for TRBV28, TRBJ1-2 and TRBJ2-5. Persistent cases of Graves' showed reduced TCR diversity relative to newly diagnosed patients.

With iRepertoire HTBI primers and Arm-PCR of CDR3 regions, TCR beta libraries were built. Via MiXCR, TCRdb re-called the multiplex PCR reads, giving one row per CDR3 protein. The sample includes some 370,000 distinct CDR3 sequences, less than 25% of them seen just once. The TCR originated in a female donor with Graves disease. The specimen comprised peripheral blood mononuclear cells (PBMCs), sampled when the disease was refractory, from a patient treated with antithyroid drugs. The chain employs TRBV28 and TRBJ2-7; D ambiguous. Here the CDR3 reads CASSLILWGPPPEQYF. The CDR3 DNA reads as TGTGCCAGCAGTTTAATTCTCTGGGGTCCGCCGCCCGAGCAGTACTTC.